This T cell receptor beta chain derives from a study of control samples from healthy donors and cancer patients. Germline V gives CDR1 SGHRS, CDR2 YFSETQ. V shed 2 bases and J 6 bases; nucleotides not matched to a gene: 10. The CDR3 runs 16 residues. The assay was immunoSEQ multiplex PCR, and TCRdb's table has in-frame clones only and misses some. This sample has tens of thousands of clones; more than 75% occur once, and the top ten carry 3% to 4.5%. The sample consisted of blood. The origin of this receptor is a woman between 45 and 60 years old in good health. This chain joins TRBV5-1 and TRBJ2-2; 7 bases are shared with TRBD1. CDR3 residues: CASSLQGNRLAGELFF. CDR3 in DNA: TGCGCCAGCAGCTTACAGGGGAATAGGTTGGCCGGGGAGCTGTTTTTT.